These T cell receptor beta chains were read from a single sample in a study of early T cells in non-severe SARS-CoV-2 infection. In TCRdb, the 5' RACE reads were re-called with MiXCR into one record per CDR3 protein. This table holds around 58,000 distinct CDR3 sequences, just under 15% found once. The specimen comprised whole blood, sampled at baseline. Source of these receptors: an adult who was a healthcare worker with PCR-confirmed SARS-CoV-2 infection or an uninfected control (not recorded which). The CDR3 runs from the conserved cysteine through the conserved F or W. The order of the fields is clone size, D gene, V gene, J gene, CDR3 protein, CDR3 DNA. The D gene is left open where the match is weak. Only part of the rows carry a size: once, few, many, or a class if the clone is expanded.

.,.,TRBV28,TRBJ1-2,CASSAPGRLRGYTF,TGTGCCAGCAGTGCCCCCGGGCGTCTACGTGGCTACACCTTC
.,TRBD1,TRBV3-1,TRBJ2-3,CASTNLGQESTDTQYF,TGTGCCAGCACCAACCTGGGACAGGAAAGTACAGATACGCAGTATTTT
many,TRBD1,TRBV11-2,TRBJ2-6,CASSGRDRGPGANVLTF,TGTGCCAGCAGCGGCCGGGACAGGGGGCCTGGGGCCAACGTCCTGACTTTC
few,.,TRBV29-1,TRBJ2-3,CSLAATDTQYF,TGCAGCCTCGCCGCCACAGATACGCAGTATTTT
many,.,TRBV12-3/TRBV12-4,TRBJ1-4,CASSPEAGTKGKLFF,TGTGCCAGCAGCCCTGAGGCAGGGACGAAAGGGAAACTGTTTTTT
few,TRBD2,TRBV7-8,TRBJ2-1,CASSLLAGGLGEQFF,TGTGCCAGCAGCCTACTAGCGGGAGGGCTTGGTGAGCAGTTCTTC
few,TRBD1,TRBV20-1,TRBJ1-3,CSARESYGQAIGVNGNTIYF,TGCAGTGCTAGAGAAAGTTACGGACAGGCCATCGGGGTAAACGGAAACACCATATATTTT
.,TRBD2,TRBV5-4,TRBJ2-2,CASSAGTSGYTGELFF,TGTGCCAGCAGCGCCGGGACTAGCGGATACACCGGGGAGCTGTTTTTT
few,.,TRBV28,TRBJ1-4,CASRELSNEKLFF,TGTGCCAGCAGGGAGTTGTCTAATGAAAAACTGTTTTTT
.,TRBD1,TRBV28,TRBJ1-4,CASSTYDRGTTNEKLFF,TGTGCCAGCAGTACCTACGACAGGGGTACAACTAATGAAAAACTGTTTTTT
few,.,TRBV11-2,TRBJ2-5,CASSLNGGLRETQYF,TGTGCCAGCAGCTTAAACGGGGGACTCAGAGAGACCCAGTACTTC
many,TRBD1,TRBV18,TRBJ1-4,CASSPGQGNEKLFF,TGTGCCAGCTCACCGGGACAGGGAAATGAAAAACTGTTTTTT
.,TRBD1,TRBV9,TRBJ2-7,CASSVGTGGPYEQYF,TGTGCCAGCAGCGTTGGGACAGGGGGCCCCTACGAGCAGTACTTC
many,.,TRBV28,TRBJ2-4,CASSFEGVNIQYF,TGTGCCAGCAGTTTCGAAGGGGTGAACATTCAGTACTTC
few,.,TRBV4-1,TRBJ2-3,CASSQDRSTADTQYF,TGCGCCAGCAGCCAAGATCGGAGTACAGCAGATACGCAGTATTTT
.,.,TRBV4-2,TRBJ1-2,CASRTEVVNYGYTF,TGTGCCAGCAGAACGGAGGTTGTAAACTATGGCTACACCTTC
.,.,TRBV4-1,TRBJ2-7,CASSQGLGPSKFYEQYF,TGCGCCAGCAGCCAAGGATTGGGACCCTCGAAGTTCTACGAGCAGTACTTC
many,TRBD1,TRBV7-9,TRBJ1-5,CASSLATGAENQPQHF,TGTGCCAGCAGCTTAGCGACAGGGGCGGAAAATCAGCCCCAGCATTTT
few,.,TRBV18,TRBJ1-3,CASSPQSLSGNTIYF,TGTGCCAGCTCACCACAGAGTCTCTCTGGAAACACCATATATTTT
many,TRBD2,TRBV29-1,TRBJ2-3,CSGVSGRAEDTQYF,TGCAGCGGCGTCAGCGGGAGGGCCGAGGATACGCAGTATTTT
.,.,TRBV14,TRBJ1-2,CASSQVIGIGYTF,TGTGCCAGCAGCCAAGTAATAGGGATCGGCTACACCTTC
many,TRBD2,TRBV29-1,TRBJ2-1,CSGITSGRTEQFF,TGCAGCGGTATTACTAGCGGGAGGACTGAGCAGTTCTTC
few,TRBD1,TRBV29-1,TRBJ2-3,CSAGQGYFQDTQYF,TGCAGCGCTGGACAGGGGTACTTTCAAGATACGCAGTATTTT
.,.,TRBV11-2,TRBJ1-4,CASSRGLGEKLFF,TGTGCCAGCAGCCGCGGGTTGGGTGAAAAACTGTTTTTT
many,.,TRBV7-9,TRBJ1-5,CASSLETNNQPQHF,TGTGCCAGCAGCTTAGAGACAAACAATCAGCCCCAGCATTTT
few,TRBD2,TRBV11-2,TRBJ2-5,CASSIQRGGQETQYF,TGTGCCAGCAGCATCCAGCGGGGGGGCCAAGAGACCCAGTACTTC
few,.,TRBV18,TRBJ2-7,CASSRTGTYEQYF,TGTGCCAGCTCACGAACGGGTACCTACGAGCAGTACTTC
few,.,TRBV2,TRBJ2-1,CASRVGTQYNEQFF,TGTGCCAGCAGGGTCGGGACACAATACAATGAGCAGTTCTTC
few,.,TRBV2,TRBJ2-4,CASSVELGDIQYF,TGTGCCAGCAGCGTTGAGTTAGGAGACATTCAGTACTTC
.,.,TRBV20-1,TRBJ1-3,CSANIRKPANTIYF,TGCAGTGCTAATATCCGGAAGCCGGCAAACACCATATATTTT
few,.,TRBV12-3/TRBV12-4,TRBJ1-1,CASSLAGSNTEAFF,TGTGCCAGCAGTTTAGCGGGCAGCAACACTGAAGCTTTCTTT
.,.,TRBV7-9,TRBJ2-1,CASSSVVTSYYNEQFF,TGTGCCAGCAGCTCGGTTGTGACCTCTTATTACAATGAGCAGTTCTTC
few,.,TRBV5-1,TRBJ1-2,CASSLSGEHGYTF,TGCGCCAGCAGCTTGTCAGGGGAACATGGCTACACCTTC
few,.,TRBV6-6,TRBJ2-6,CASNYGDRSGANVLTF,TGTGCCAGCAACTATGGGGATCGTTCTGGGGCCAACGTCCTGACTTTC
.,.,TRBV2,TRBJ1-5,CASSVGRGGNRDQPQHF,TGTGCCAGCAGTGTGGGTAGGGGAGGTAACCGAGATCAGCCCCAGCATTTT